The 10 T cell receptor beta chains in this list originate from one sample, sequenced in a study of blood T cell repertoires in COVID-19. Profiling relied on immunoSEQ multiplex PCR, and the TCRdb table lists in-frame clones only, not all of them. This sample has 100,000 to 150,000 clones, with approximately 90% found just once. Sequencing input: peripheral blood. The receptors come from a man aged 50 or older with acute or convalescent COVID-19.

In its sample, this clone was seen once. The gene calls are TRBV6-5 and TRBJ1-4; D not resolved. Germline V lookup: CDR1 MNHEY, CDR2 SVGAGI. V was clipped by 5 bases and J by 13 bases, with 17 bases between them. This CDR3 is 13 amino acids long. The CDR3: CASSTRRETLLFF. DNA for the CDR3: TGTGCCAGCAGTACTCGAAGGGAGACCCTACTGTTTTTT.

This chain connects TRBV5-1 to TRBJ1-4, with a tentative D call TRBD1 (6 bases). V lost 4 bases and J lost 8, with 21 bases in between. This CDR3 contains 16 residues. The germline V gene encodes CDR1 SGHRS and CDR2 YFSETQ. CDR3 nucleotide sequence: TGCGCCAGCAGCCAAGACTGGACAGCGGCGTGGGAAAAACTGTTTTTT. Amino acids: CASSQDWTAAWEKLFF.

The chain is built from TRBV14 and TRBJ1-2, with TRBD1 matching 9 bases. Germline V gene data show CDR1 as SGHDN and CDR2 as FVKESK. This CDR3 has 16 residues. Germline trimming cut 1 base from V and 5 bases from J; bases unmatched to any gene: 8. The CDR3 coding sequence is TGTGCCAGCAGCCAAGGCCCGGACAGGGGTCGTTATGGCTACACCTTC. Translating it yields CASSQGPDRGRYGYTF.

The chain has TRBV5-1 and TRBJ2-1; D might be TRBD2 (5 bases). Between the trimmed V and J ends, which lost 3 bases and 7 bases, there was a span of 5 bases. This CDR3 comprises 11 residues. CDR1 is SGHRS, CDR2 YFSETQ, per germline. The chain's CDR3 is CASSSGNEQFF. The CDR3 region has the DNA TGCGCCAGCAGCTCGGGGAATGAGCAGTTCTTC.

The gene calls are TRBV24-1 and TRBJ2-2; TRBD1 matches at 12 bases. The germline V gene has CDR1 KGHDR and CDR2 SFDVKD. V was pared by 2 bases and J by 6 bases, with 3 bases of the junction left unmatched. The CDR3 covers 16 residues. CDR3 nucleotide sequence: TGTGCCACCAGTGATTCAGGGACAGGGGGCCCCGGGGAGCTGTTTTTT. It encodes CATSDSGTGGPGELFF.

V is TRBV7-9 and J is TRBJ2-4, with TRBD1 as a possible D gene (6 bases). V was cut by 2 bases and J by 9 bases, with 11 bases left in between. Germline V lookup: CDR1 SEHNR, CDR2 FQNEAQ (reference sequence). The CDR3 consists of 13 residues. DNA of the CDR3: TGTGCCAGCAGCTTATCAGGGGAAGGCATTCAGTACTTC. Translated, it gives CASSLSGEGIQYF.

This clone was seen only once. J is TRBJ2-2 and V is TRBV10-1, with 7 bases that match TRBD2. The V and J ends lost 4 bases and 0 bases, in that order; junction bases with no gene match: 2. The germline V gene encodes CDR1 WNHNN and CDR2 SYGVQD (reference sequence). CDR3 length: 15 amino acids. The CDR3 nucleotides read TGCGCCAGCAGTGTTGGGGGGGCGAACACCGGGGAGCTGTTTTTT. Encoded protein: CASSVGGANTGELFF.

This chain connects TRBV27 to TRBJ1-2; TRBD1 might be the D (6 bases). In germline, CDR1 is MNHEY, CDR2 SMNVEV (reference sequence). V lost 5 bases and J 8 bases, leaving 15 bases between the germline ends. CDR3 length: 13 amino acids. The CDR3 sequence is CASSIQGSRGYTF. CDR3 nucleotides: TGTGCCAGCAGTATTCAGGGGTCGCGGGGCTACACCTTC.

The CDR3 DNA is TGTGCCAGCAGCTCCCGGACAGGCTTGAACACTGAAGCTTTCTTT. Translating gives CASSSRTGLNTEAFF. The chain recombines TRBV7-3 with TRBJ1-1, with TRBD1 matching 7 bases. The CDR3 is 15 amino acids. V lost 4 bases and J lost 0; bases outside the gene matches: 5. The germline CDR1 and CDR2 sequences are SGHTA and FQGTGA.

This clone was detected only once. The chain recombines TRBV10-3 with TRBJ1-1; 8 bases agree with TRBD1. J gave up 4 bases and V 9 bases, and 10 bases lay outside the gene matches. This CDR3 is 14 amino acids long. Germline CDR1 ENHRY, CDR2 SYGVKD. CDR3 residues: CAIGQGFFATEAFF. In DNA form, the CDR3 reads TGTGCCATAGGACAGGGTTTTTTTGCCACTGAAGCTTTCTTT.